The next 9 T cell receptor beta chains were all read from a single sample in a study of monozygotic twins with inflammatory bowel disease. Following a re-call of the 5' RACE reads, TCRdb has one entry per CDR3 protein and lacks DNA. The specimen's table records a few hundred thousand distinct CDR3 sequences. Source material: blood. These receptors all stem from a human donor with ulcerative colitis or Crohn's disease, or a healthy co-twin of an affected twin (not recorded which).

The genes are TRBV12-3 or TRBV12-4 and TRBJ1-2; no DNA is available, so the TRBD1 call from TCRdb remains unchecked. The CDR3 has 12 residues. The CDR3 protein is CASRLDRVGYTF.

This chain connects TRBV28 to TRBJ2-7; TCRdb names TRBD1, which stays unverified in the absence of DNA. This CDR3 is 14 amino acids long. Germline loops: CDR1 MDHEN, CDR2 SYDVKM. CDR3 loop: CASSLTGTGGEQYF.

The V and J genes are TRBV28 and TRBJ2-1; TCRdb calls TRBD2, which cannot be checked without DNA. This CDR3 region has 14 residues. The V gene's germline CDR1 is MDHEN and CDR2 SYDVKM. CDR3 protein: CASTEAAYLNEQFF.

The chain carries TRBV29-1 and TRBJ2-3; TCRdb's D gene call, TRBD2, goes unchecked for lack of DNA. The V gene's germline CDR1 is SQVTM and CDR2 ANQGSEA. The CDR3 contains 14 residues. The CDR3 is CSESLLGFADTQYF.

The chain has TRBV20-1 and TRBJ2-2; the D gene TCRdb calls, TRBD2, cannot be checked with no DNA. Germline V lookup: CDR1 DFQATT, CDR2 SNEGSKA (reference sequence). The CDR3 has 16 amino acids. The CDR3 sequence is CSAPLEGSGIFGELFF.

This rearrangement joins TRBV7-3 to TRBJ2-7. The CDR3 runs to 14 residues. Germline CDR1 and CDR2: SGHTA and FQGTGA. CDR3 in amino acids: CASTRNSHPYEQYF.

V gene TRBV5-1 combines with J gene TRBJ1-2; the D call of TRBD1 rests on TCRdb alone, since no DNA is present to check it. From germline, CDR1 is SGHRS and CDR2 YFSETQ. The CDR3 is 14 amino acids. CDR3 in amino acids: CASSTGTGPSGYTF.

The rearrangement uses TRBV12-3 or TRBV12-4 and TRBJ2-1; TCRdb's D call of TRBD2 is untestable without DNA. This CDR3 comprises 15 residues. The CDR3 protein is CASSSTSGVENEQFF.

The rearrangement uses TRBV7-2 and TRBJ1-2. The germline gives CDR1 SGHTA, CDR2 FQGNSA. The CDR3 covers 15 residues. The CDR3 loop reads CASSLKFGPNYGYTF.